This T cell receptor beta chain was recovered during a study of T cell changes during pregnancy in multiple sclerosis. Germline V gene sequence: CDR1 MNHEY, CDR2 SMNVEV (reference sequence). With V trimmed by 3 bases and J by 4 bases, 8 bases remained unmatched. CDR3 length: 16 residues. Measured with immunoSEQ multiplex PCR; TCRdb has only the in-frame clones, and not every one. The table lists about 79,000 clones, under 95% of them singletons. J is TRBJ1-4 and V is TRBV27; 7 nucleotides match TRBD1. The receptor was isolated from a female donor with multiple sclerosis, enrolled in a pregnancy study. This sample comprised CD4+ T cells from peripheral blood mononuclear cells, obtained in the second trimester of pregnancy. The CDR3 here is CASSLETTGRNEKLFF. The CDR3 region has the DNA TGTGCCAGCAGTTTGGAAACGACAGGGCGTAATGAAAAACTGTTTTTT. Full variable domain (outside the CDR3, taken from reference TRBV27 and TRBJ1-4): EAQVTQNPRYLITVTGKKLTVTCSQNMNHEYMSWYRQDPGLGLRQIYYSMNVEVTDKGDVPEGYKVSRKEKRNFPLILESPSPNQTSLYFCASSLETTGRNEKLFFGSGTQLSVL.